What follows describes a single TCR beta chain. The sample is drawn from a study of blood T cell repertoires in COVID-19. Across the study: The origin of the acute and convalescent COVID-19 samples was the United States, Italy and Spain. T cells, B-cell-depleted T cells, or PBMCs supplied cDNA or gDNA.

J was trimmed by 1 base and V by 4 bases; bases with no gene match: 6. Per the germline V gene, CDR1 is LGHNA and CDR2 is YNFKEQ. This CDR3 has 15 amino acids. Original data processing: Reference gene primer amplification in the assay estimated nucleated cell counts. This table comes from immunoSEQ multiplex PCR, and its TCRdb copy is limited to in-frame clones, with some not included. The V and J calls and clone size are taken from that table; D and trimming were inferred from the DNA. The sample carries 150,000 to 200,000 clones, roughly 84% recorded once. This sequence joins TRBV4-2 and TRBJ1-1, with 7 bases identical to TRBD1. Sequenced sample: peripheral blood. The source of this sequence is a woman aged 80 or over with acute or convalescent COVID-19. The CDR3 DNA is TGTGCCAGCAGCCGAGGGGACAGCTCGAACACTGAAGCTTTCTTT. Translated, it gives CASSRGDSSNTEAFF.